This is a list of T cell receptor beta chains from one sample in a study of response to subunit inactivated influenza vaccine. Via MiXCR, TCRdb re-called the RT-PCR reads, giving one row per CDR3 protein. The data hold over 750,000 distinct CDR3 sequences, with 21% observed a single time. The source was PBMCs from blood, collected 5 days after vaccination. Source of these receptors: a man aged 50 to 60 who received an inactivated influenza vaccine. Both conserved end residues are part of each CDR3. The D gene is left open where the match is weak. A clone size is listed for some rows: how often the clone was seen (once, few, many), or a class if it is expanded.

CDR3aa,CDR3nt,d_gene,abundance,v_gene,j_gene
CSARPDSSHQPQHF,TGCAGTGCTAGGCCCGACAGTTCCCATCAGCCCCAGCATTTT,.,few,TRBV20-1,TRBJ1-5
CSARDGASGTDTQYF,TGCAGTGCTAGAGATGGTGCTAGCGGCACAGATACGCAGTATTTT,.,many,TRBV20-1,TRBJ2-3
CASSFRGGEWNEQFF,TGTGCCAGCAGCTTTCGGGGGGGTGAGTGGAATGAGCAGTTCTTC,TRBD2,few,TRBV11-2,TRBJ2-1
CASSVAGGTSTGELFF,TGTGCCAGCAGCGTAGCGGGGGGGACGTCCACCGGGGAGCTGTTTTTT,TRBD2,.,TRBV9,TRBJ2-2
CASSFLQANSYEQYF,TGTGCCAGCAGTTTTCTACAGGCGAACTCCTACGAGCAGTACTTC,.,.,TRBV28,TRBJ2-7
CASGNRAWGNEQFF,TGTGCCAGCGGAAACAGGGCCTGGGGTAATGAGCAGTTCTTC,.,few,TRBV7-8,TRBJ2-1
CASSSGQAPYEQYF,TGTGCCAGCAGTTCCGGACAGGCACCCTACGAGCAGTACTTC,TRBD1,.,TRBV6-2/TRBV6-3,TRBJ2-7
CASSYWGQGRSPREATDTQYF,TGTGCCAGCAGTTACTGGGGACAGGGGCGATCTCCCCGGGAGGCCACAGATACGCAGTATTTT,TRBD1,.,TRBV6-2/TRBV6-3,TRBJ2-3
CASSLAPGVETQYF,TGTGCCAGCAGCTTAGCGCCAGGGGTAGAGACCCAGTACTTC,.,.,TRBV7-2,TRBJ2-5
CASSAEPGANTGELFF,TGCGCCAGCAGCGCCGAACCGGGCGCGAACACCGGGGAGCTGTTTTTT,.,.,TRBV4-3,TRBJ2-2
CASTGSEQFF,TGTGCCAGCACCGGCTCTGAGCAGTTCTTC,.,few,TRBV6-6,TRBJ2-1
CASSVPGTSEQFF,TGTGCCAGCAGCGTACCCGGGACTAGTGAGCAGTTCTTC,TRBD2,.,TRBV7-2,TRBJ2-1
CASSLVHLATGELFF,TGTGCCAGCAGCTTAGTACACCTGGCCACCGGGGAGCTGTTTTTT,.,.,TRBV7-2,TRBJ2-2
CASSHTGGSYNEQFF,TGTGCCAGCAGTCACACAGGGGGCTCCTACAATGAGCAGTTCTTC,TRBD1,many,TRBV12-3/TRBV12-4,TRBJ2-1
CASSRISGTSGAGELFF,TGCGCCAGCAGCCGTATCTCCGGGACTTCAGGAGCCGGGGAGCTGTTTTTT,.,few,TRBV5-1,TRBJ2-2
CASSQVDIGAPYRTDTQYF,TGCGCCAGCAGCCAAGTCGACATAGGAGCCCCATATCGCACAGATACGCAGTATTTT,.,.,TRBV4-1,TRBJ2-3
CSARDSSSGANVLTF,TGCAGTGCCAGGGACAGCAGCTCTGGGGCCAACGTCCTGACTTTC,TRBD1,few,TRBV20-1,TRBJ2-6
CASSSIGASPKNIQYF,TGTGCCAGCAGTTCCATAGGGGCTTCCCCCAAAAACATTCAGTACTTC,.,many,TRBV6-5,TRBJ2-4
CASSQGADSYGYTF,TGCGCCAGCAGCCAAGGGGCCGACAGCTATGGCTACACCTTC,.,.,TRBV4-1,TRBJ1-2
CASSLRGGNYNEQFF,TGTGCCAGCAGTTTAAGGGGGGGTAACTACAATGAGCAGTTCTTC,.,.,TRBV12-3/TRBV12-4,TRBJ2-1